A selection of T cell receptor beta chains follows, all from one sample in a study of early T cells in non-severe SARS-CoV-2 infection. TCRdb reprocessed the 5' RACE reads with MiXCR, giving one entry per CDR3 protein. The sample contains some 45,000 distinct CDR3 sequences, about 6% of which appear only once. The source was whole blood, collected at baseline. The receptors were gathered from an adult who was a healthcare worker with PCR-confirmed SARS-CoV-2 infection or an uninfected control (not recorded which). The CDR3 runs from the conserved cysteine through the conserved F or W. Fields, in order: J gene, V gene, D gene, clone size, CDR3 length, CDR3 DNA, CDR3 protein. The D gene is left open where the match is weak. The size entry is marked missing in some rows and otherwise reads once, few, many or a size class.

j_call: TRBJ2-3; v_call: TRBV7-2; d_call: TRBD2; clone_size: many; cdr3_length: 16; cdr3_nt: TGTGCCAGCAGCTTAATGGGACTAGCTTTTCCAGATACGCAGTATTTT; cdr3_aa: CASSLMGLAFPDTQYF
j_call: TRBJ2-5; v_call: TRBV18; d_call: .; clone_size: few; cdr3_length: 15; cdr3_nt: TGTGCCAGCTCACCATCCCCCGGGGACCAAGAGACCCAGTACTTC; cdr3_aa: CASSPSPGDQETQYF
j_call: TRBJ2-5; v_call: TRBV7-7; d_call: TRBD2; clone_size: many; cdr3_length: 15; cdr3_nt: TGTGCCAGCAGCGCGGGACTAGCGGGGTTTGGGACCCAGTACTTC; cdr3_aa: CASSAGLAGFGTQYF
j_call: TRBJ2-7; v_call: TRBV20-1; d_call: .; clone_size: many; cdr3_length: 12; cdr3_nt: TGCAGTGCTACTGGGGGTTCCTACGAGCAGTACTTC; cdr3_aa: CSATGGSYEQYF
j_call: TRBJ1-2; v_call: TRBV18; d_call: .; clone_size: many; cdr3_length: 13; cdr3_nt: TGTGCCAGCTCACCACAGAGGGATGAAGGCTACACCTTC; cdr3_aa: CASSPQRDEGYTF
j_call: TRBJ2-3; v_call: TRBV5-6; d_call: .; clone_size: many; cdr3_length: 15; cdr3_nt: TGTGCCAGCAGCTTGGTCTGGGCAGATGCAGATACGCAGTATTTT; cdr3_aa: CASSLVWADADTQYF
j_call: TRBJ2-5; v_call: TRBV6-1; d_call: .; clone_size: .; cdr3_length: 13; cdr3_nt: TGTGCCAGCAGTGAGAACAGACAAGAGACCCAGTACTTC; cdr3_aa: CASSENRQETQYF
j_call: TRBJ2-4; v_call: TRBV9; d_call: .; clone_size: many; cdr3_length: 16; cdr3_nt: TGTGCCAGCAGCCCCACGACAGGCCAAGCCAAAAACATTCAGTACTTC; cdr3_aa: CASSPTTGQAKNIQYF
j_call: TRBJ2-1; v_call: TRBV13; d_call: .; clone_size: many; cdr3_length: 14; cdr3_nt: TGTGCCAGCAGCCTCAGGGGCGCCTACAATGAGCAGTTCTTC; cdr3_aa: CASSLRGAYNEQFF
j_call: TRBJ2-1; v_call: TRBV7-7; d_call: .; clone_size: many; cdr3_length: 16; cdr3_nt: TGTGCCAGCAGCCCCGAGGACCGAGGCGCCTACAATGAGCAGTTCTTC; cdr3_aa: CASSPEDRGAYNEQFF
j_call: TRBJ2-2; v_call: TRBV20-1; d_call: TRBD1; clone_size: few; cdr3_length: 15; cdr3_nt: TGCAGTGCTAGCGCGACAGGGTCGAACACCGGGGAGCTGTTTTTT; cdr3_aa: CSASATGSNTGELFF
j_call: TRBJ1-5; v_call: TRBV30; d_call: .; clone_size: .; cdr3_length: 16; cdr3_nt: TGTGCCTGGAGTGAGTCGCCGGGGGTCAACAATCAGCCCCAGCATTTT; cdr3_aa: CAWSESPGVNNQPQHF
j_call: TRBJ2-7; v_call: TRBV12-3/TRBV12-4; d_call: .; clone_size: .; cdr3_length: 10; cdr3_nt: TGTGCCAGCAGTTTACAGGGGACGTACTTC; cdr3_aa: CASSLQGTYF
j_call: TRBJ1-5; v_call: TRBV12-3/TRBV12-4; d_call: .; clone_size: many; cdr3_length: 14; cdr3_nt: TGTGCCAGCAGTTTGGGGGCTAGCAATCAGCCCCAGCATTTT; cdr3_aa: CASSLGASNQPQHF
j_call: TRBJ2-7; v_call: TRBV12-3/TRBV12-4; d_call: .; clone_size: .; cdr3_length: 13; cdr3_nt: TGTGCCAGCAGTTCCGGGTTCTCCTACGAGCAGTACTTC; cdr3_aa: CASSSGFSYEQYF
j_call: TRBJ1-5; v_call: TRBV7-2; d_call: .; clone_size: many; cdr3_length: 15; cdr3_nt: TGTGCCAGCAGCTTAGAGGCTTCTAGCAATCAGCCCCAGCATTTT; cdr3_aa: CASSLEASSNQPQHF
j_call: TRBJ2-3; v_call: TRBV7-9; d_call: .; clone_size: many; cdr3_length: 16; cdr3_nt: TGTGCCAGCAGCTTCCGGGACACTGCAAGCACAGATACGCAGTATTTT; cdr3_aa: CASSFRDTASTDTQYF
j_call: TRBJ2-1; v_call: TRBV4-2; d_call: TRBD2; clone_size: many; cdr3_length: 18; cdr3_nt: TGTGCCAGCAGCCAAGACTTAGCGGGGGGAGGCTCCTACAATGAGCAGTTCTTC; cdr3_aa: CASSQDLAGGGSYNEQFF
j_call: TRBJ2-2; v_call: TRBV11-2; d_call: .; clone_size: many; cdr3_length: 17; cdr3_nt: TGTGCCAGCAGCTTAGATTGGGCAGGATCGAACACCGGGGAGCTGTTTTTT; cdr3_aa: CASSLDWAGSNTGELFF
j_call: TRBJ1-4; v_call: TRBV7-8; d_call: .; clone_size: .; cdr3_length: 15; cdr3_nt: TGTGCCAGCAGCTCACCAGGGACGGCTAATGAAAAACTGTTTTTT; cdr3_aa: CASSSPGTANEKLFF
j_call: TRBJ2-7; v_call: TRBV18; d_call: .; clone_size: few; cdr3_length: 14; cdr3_nt: TGTGCCAGCTCACCACCGATGGGGATCCACGAGCAGTACTTC; cdr3_aa: CASSPPMGIHEQYF
j_call: TRBJ2-2; v_call: TRBV10-2; d_call: .; clone_size: many; cdr3_length: 14; cdr3_nt: TGCGCCAGCAGTGGAGACAGGAACACCGGGGAGCTGTTTTTT; cdr3_aa: CASSGDRNTGELFF